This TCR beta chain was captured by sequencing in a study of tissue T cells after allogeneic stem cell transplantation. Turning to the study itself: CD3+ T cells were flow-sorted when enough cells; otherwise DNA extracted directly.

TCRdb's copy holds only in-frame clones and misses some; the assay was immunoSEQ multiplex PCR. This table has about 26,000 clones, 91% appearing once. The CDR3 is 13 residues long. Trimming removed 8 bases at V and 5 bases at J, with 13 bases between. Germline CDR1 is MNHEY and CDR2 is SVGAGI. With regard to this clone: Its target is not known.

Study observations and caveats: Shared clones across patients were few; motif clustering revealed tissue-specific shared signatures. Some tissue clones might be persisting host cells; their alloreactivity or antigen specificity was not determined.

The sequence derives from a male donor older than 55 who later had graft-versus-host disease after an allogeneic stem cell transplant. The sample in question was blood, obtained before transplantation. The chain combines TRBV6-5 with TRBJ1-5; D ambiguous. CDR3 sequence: CASEGAAYQPQHF. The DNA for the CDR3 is TGTGCCAGCGAAGGAGCCGCATATCAGCCCCAGCATTTT.